Below are 2 T cell receptor beta chains sequenced from a single sample in a study of blood T cell repertoires in COVID-19. Assay used: immunoSEQ multiplex PCR; TCRdb lists only in-frame clones, some missing. In the table there are 400,000 to 500,000 clones, about nine tenths of which are singletons. The sample taken for sequencing was peripheral blood. All receptors derive from a woman aged 25 to 39 with active or convalescent COVID-19.

The chain joins TRBV1 to TRBJ1-5; the table names TRBD1, a call not compared with the DNA. TRBV1 counts as a pseudogene. CDR3 length: 17 amino acids. For the CDR3, the DNA is TGCACCAGCAGACATAACCGGGACAGGGAAAGCAATCAGCCCCAGCATTTT. Translated: CTSRHNRDRESNQPQHF.

This rearrangement joins TRBV11-2 to TRBJ2-1; D unclear. The germline V and J ends were trimmed by 2 bases and 6 bases, with 8 bases remaining between them. This CDR3 spans 13 amino acids. The V gene's germline CDR1 is SGHAT and CDR2 FQNNGV. The CDR3 bases are TGTGCCAGCAGCTTATCGGGTAGCAATGAGCAGTTCTTC. It is translated as CASSLSGSNEQFF.